The 30 T cell receptor beta chains below were found in one sample sequenced in a study of control samples from healthy donors and cancer patients. The table came from immunoSEQ multiplex PCR; TCRdb's copy has only in-frame clones and leaves some out. Of about 170,000 clones detected, 93% appear once; the ten largest clones hold roughly 4.3%. What was sequenced was blood. The receptors shown here come from a woman aged 55-70 years in good health.

The CDR3 DNA sequence: TGTGCCAGCTCACCGATAAAGAGTTTTCCTGGAAACACCATATATTTT. Its protein is CASSPIKSFPGNTIYF. The chain combines TRBV18 with TRBJ1-3; no clear D. V lost 3 bases, J lost 2 bases, and 14 bases lay in between. CDR3 length equals 16 residues. Looked up from germline, CDR1 is KGHSH and CDR2 is LQKENI. Filled out from reference TRBV18 and TRBJ1-3, the complete variable domain reads NAGVMQNPRHLVRRRGQEARLRCSPMKGHSHVYWYRQLPEEGLKFMVYLQKENIIDESGMPKERFSAEFPKEGPSILRIQQVVRGDSAAYFCASSPIKSFPGNTIYFGEGSWLTVV.

V and J are TRBV3-1 (or the pseudogene TRBV3-2) and TRBJ1-2; D is perhaps TRBD1 (6 bases). Trimming pared 8 bases from V and 9 bases from J, leaving 13 bases between. The germline CDR1 and CDR2 sequences are LGHDT and YNNKEL (reference sequence). The CDR3 is made up of 11 amino acids. The CDR3 coding sequence is TGTGCCAGCGGGGACACTTTGCGCTACACCTTC. Translation gives CASGDTLRYTF.

The chain is built from TRBV10-3 and TRBJ1-5; D unclear. Germline lookup yields CDR1 ENHRY and CDR2 SYGVKD. V gave up 5 bases and J gave up 10 bases, with 21 bases separating them. The CDR3 loop spans 15 amino acids. The CDR3 bases are TGTGCCATCAGTAATGACGGGCGAAATACGAGACCCCAGCATTTT. The encoded protein is CAISNDGRNTRPQHF.

The gene calls are TRBV7-3 and TRBJ2-5; 8 bases match TRBD2. The CDR3 runs 14 residues. In germline, CDR1 is SGHTA, CDR2 FQGTGA. Losses at the gene ends were 2 bases for V and 5 bases for J; bases not matched to a gene: 4. This CDR3 is CASSLGLAEETQYF. CDR3 in DNA: TGTGCCAGCAGCTTAGGACTAGCTGAGGAGACCCAGTACTTC.

This clone was observed once. The V gene is TRBV6-2 or TRBV6-3, the J gene TRBJ2-7, with 9 nucleotides matching TRBD2. The CDR3 loop spans 16 amino acids. Trimming cost V 0 bases and J 2 bases; bases outside gene matches: 5. Germline lookup yields CDR1 MNHEY and CDR2 SVGEGT. Here the CDR3 DNA reads TGTGCCAGCAGTTACTCGAGGGCTAGCGGGGCCTACGAGCAGTACTTC. Amino acids: CASSYSRASGAYEQYF.

V gene TRBV2 combines with J gene TRBJ1-5; 7 nucleotides align to TRBD1. The CDR3 is 14 amino acids. The J segment lost 3 bases and the V segment lost 3 bases, leaving 2 bases of the junction unmatched. Per the germline V gene, CDR1 is SNHLY and CDR2 is FYNNEI. The CDR3 DNA reads as TGTGCCAGCAGTGACGGGACAGCCAATCAGCCCCAGCATTTT. It encodes CASSDGTANQPQHF.

The V and J genes are TRBV13 and TRBJ1-2; the D gene is possibly TRBD1 (6 bases). V lost 5 bases, J lost 11 bases, and 21 bases lay in between. The CDR3 is 14 residues long. Germline CDR1 is PRHDT and CDR2 is FYEKMQ (reference sequence). The CDR3 spells CASSKRGAIGEYTF. The CDR3 nucleotides read TGTGCCAGCAGCAAGAGGGGGGCGATTGGGGAATACACCTTC.

The genes are TRBV6-2 or TRBV6-3 and TRBJ2-7; 10 bases match TRBD2. V gave up 6 bases and J gave up 5 bases; unmatched junction bases: 10. The CDR3 sequence is 15 residues long. Germline V gives CDR1 MNHEY, CDR2 SVGEGT. The CDR3 protein is CASSPGERGGNEQYF. As DNA, the CDR3 is TGTGCCAGCAGCCCCGGGGAGCGGGGGGGCAACGAGCAGTACTTC.

With regard to this clone: This sample also contains other DNA sequences that code for the same CDR3. The chain uses TRBV29-1 and TRBJ1-1; tentatively, D is TRBD1 (6 bases). The CDR3 runs to 13 residues. The V end was cut by 4 bases, the J end by 0 bases, with 9 bases between. Germline lookup yields CDR1 SQVTM and CDR2 ANQGSEA. The CDR3 DNA reads as TGCAGCGTTGGGGCAGGGGTGAACACTGAAGCTTTCTTT. Amino acids: CSVGAGVNTEAFF. The variable domain in full, completed from reference TRBV29-1 and TRBJ1-1, reads SAVISQKPSRDICQRGTSLTIQCQVDSQVTMMFWYRQQPGQSLTLIATANQGSEATYESGFVIDKFPISRPNLTFSTLTVSNMSPEDSSIYLCSVGAGVNTEAFFGQGTRLTVV.

The genes are TRBV18 and TRBJ2-1, with a tentative D call TRBD1 (8 bases). Germline CDR1 is KGHSH and CDR2 is LQKENI. CDR3 length equals 14 residues. V was clipped by 5 bases and J by 8 bases, with 16 bases between them. The CDR3 nucleotides read TGTGCCAGCTCAGAACTCACAGGGGGGGATGAGCAGTTCTTC. This encodes CASSELTGGDEQFF.

The V and J genes are TRBV13 and TRBJ2-5; 8 bases are shared with TRBD2. The V and J ends lost 0 bases and 5 bases, in that order; junction bases with no gene match: 2. The germline CDR1 and CDR2 sequences are PRHDT and FYEKMQ (reference sequence). This CDR3 is built from 14 residues. CDR3 in DNA: TGTGCCAGCAGCTTAGGCGCGGGGGGTGAGACCCAGTACTTC. Residues: CASSLGAGGETQYF.

This sequence joins TRBV4-3 and TRBJ2-5; 12 bases are a match to TRBD2. With V trimmed by 0 bases and J by 4 bases, 6 bases remained unmatched. The CDR3 has 17 residues. Germline V gene data show CDR1 as LGHNA and CDR2 as YSLEER. The CDR3 bases are TGCGCCAGCAGCCAAGAGGCTAGCGGGGGGGTCGGAGAGACCCAGTACTTC. Residues: CASSQEASGGVGETQYF.

V usage is TRBV9 and J usage is TRBJ1-4; D is uncertain. CDR1 is SGDLS, CDR2 YYNGEE, per germline. CDR3 length: 13 residues. V was cut by 0 bases and J by 5 bases, with 5 bases left in between. The CDR3 reads CASSVGPNEKLFF. In DNA form, the CDR3 reads TGTGCCAGCAGCGTAGGCCCAAATGAAAAACTGTTTTTT. The whole variable domain, filled in from reference TRBV9 and TRBJ1-4, reads DSGVTQTPKHLITATGQRVTLRCSPRSGDLSVYWYQQSLDQGLQFLIQYYNGEERAKGNILERFSAQQFPDLHSELNLSSLELGDSALYFCASSVGPNEKLFFGSGTQLSVL.

The chain has TRBV5-1 and TRBJ1-3; D remains unclear. The CDR3 covers 15 residues. V dropped 4 bases and J dropped 0 bases, with 11 bases sitting between them. CDR1 and CDR2 (germline): SGHRS, YFSETQ. The CDR3 spells CASSPGESSGNTIYF. The CDR3, as DNA: TGCGCCAGCAGCCCAGGCGAAAGCTCTGGAAACACCATATATTTT.

The rearrangement links TRBV7-8 to TRBJ1-1; D uncertain. The V and J ends lost 5 bases and 7 bases respectively, with 5 bases between them. The CDR3 consists of 10 residues. Germline CDR1 SGHVS, CDR2 FQNEAQ. CDR3 sequence: CASSRFEAFF. The CDR3 nucleotides are TGTGCCAGCAGCCGCTTTGAAGCTTTCTTT.

J is TRBJ2-7 and V is TRBV6-2 or TRBV6-3; no definite D call. The CDR3 covers 14 residues. V lost 5 bases and J lost 0, with 11 bases in between. In germline, CDR1 is MNHEY, CDR2 SVGEGT. CDR3 region: CASSQPPLSYEQYF. The CDR3 region has the DNA TGTGCCAGCAGTCAGCCCCCCCTCTCCTACGAGCAGTACTTC.

CDR3 sequence reads: CASSYGGGSYGYTF. CDR3 bases: TGTGCCAGCAGTTACGGCGGGGGAAGCTATGGCTACACCTTC. The chain is built from TRBV6-5 and TRBJ1-2; tentatively, D is TRBD1 (5 bases). Germline CDR1 MNHEY, CDR2 SVGAGI. V was shortened by 2 bases and J by 4 bases, with 11 bases between the two germline ends. The CDR3 is 14 residues long.

The V call is TRBV19, the J call TRBJ1-1; D call uncertain. Between the trimmed V and J ends, which lost 3 bases and 3 bases, there was a span of 20 bases. Germline CDR1 and CDR2: LNHDA and SQIVND (reference sequence). The CDR3 sequence is 17 residues long. This CDR3 reads CASSIYSAYGKYTEAFF. CDR3 in DNA: TGTGCCAGTAGTATTTACAGCGCGTACGGGAAATACACTGAAGCTTTCTTT.

The chain uses TRBV6-2 or TRBV6-3 and TRBJ2-1, with a weak D call TRBD2 (6 bases). V was trimmed by 6 bases and J by 7 bases, leaving 16 bases between them. The CDR3 runs to 14 residues. The V gene's germline CDR1 is MNHEY and CDR2 SVGEGT. The CDR3 bases are TGTGCCAGCAGCCCCGGGACTTTAAGGAATGAGCAGTTCTTC. It is translated as CASSPGTLRNEQFF.

The chain combines TRBV5-1 with TRBJ2-3; a possible D gene is TRBD1 (6 bases). The CDR3 is made up of 18 amino acids. CDR1 and CDR2 from the germline V gene are SGHRS and YFSETQ. V was clipped by 3 bases and J by 0 bases, with 20 bases between them. The CDR3 is CASSSGTTGLGSTDTQYF. Here the CDR3 DNA reads TGCGCCAGCAGCTCCGGGACAACAGGGTTAGGTAGCACAGATACGCAGTATTTT. Supplemented by reference TRBV5-1 and TRBJ2-3, the full variable domain reads KAGVTQTPRYLIKTRGQQVTLSCSPISGHRSVSWYQQTPGQGLQFLFEYFSETQRNKGNFPGRFSGRQFSNSRSEMNVSTLELGDSALYLCASSSGTTGLGSTDTQYFGPGTRLTVL.

The V and J genes are TRBV6-1 and TRBJ1-1, with unresolved D. CDR1 is MNHNS and CDR2 is SASEGT in the germline V gene. Trimming took 2 bases from V and 3 from J, leaving 1 base between them. The CDR3 runs to 11 residues. DNA of the CDR3: TGTGCCAGCAGTGAATACACTGAAGCTTTCTTT. Translating gives CASSEYTEAFF.

The chain joins TRBV10-2 to TRBJ1-5, with no clear D. Germline CDR1 and CDR2: WSHSY and SAAADI. This CDR3 region has 14 residues. With 3 bases removed from V and 4 bases from J, the gap between germline ends came to 10 bases. The CDR3 spells CASSENTFNQPQHF. For the CDR3, the DNA is TGCGCCAGCAGTGAAAACACCTTTAATCAGCCCCAGCATTTT.

This sequence joins TRBV4-3 and TRBJ1-6, with a possible D match to TRBD1 (5 bases). Germline lookup yields CDR1 LGHNA and CDR2 YSLEER. The CDR3 has 15 amino acids. Trimming stripped 0 bases from V and 8 bases from J, with 11 bases between. CDR3 bases: TGCGCCAGCAGCCAAGATTCGGGGGGTTATTCACCCCTCCACTTT. Protein sequence: CASSQDSGGYSPLHF.

V is TRBV5-8 and J is TRBJ1-5; 11 positions agree with TRBD1. Germline-derived CDR1 and CDR2 are SGHTS and YDEGEE. The CDR3 is made up of 18 amino acids. V lost 6 bases to trimming and J lost 0 bases; unmatched junction nucleotides: 11. CDR3 amino acids: CASTSGQGARNSNQPQHF. CDR3 nucleotide sequence: TGTGCCAGCACCAGTGGACAGGGGGCACGAAATAGCAATCAGCCCCAGCATTTT.

This clone was detected a few times. The gene calls are TRBV2 and TRBJ1-4; TRBD1 might be the D (5 bases). The CDR3 consists of 14 residues. V lost 6 bases, J lost 3 bases, and 11 bases lay in between. CDR1 and CDR2 (germline): SNHLY, FYNNEI. The CDR3 loop is CASRPGGANEKLFF. The DNA for the CDR3 is TGTGCCAGCAGGCCCGGGGGGGCTAATGAAAAACTGTTTTTT.

The rearrangement uses TRBV19 and TRBJ2-7, with D unresolved. Germline CDR1 is LNHDA and CDR2 is SQIVND (reference sequence). V was clipped by 3 bases and J by 2 bases, with 11 bases between them. The CDR3 has 14 amino acids. CDR3 sequence reads: CASSISSATYEQYF. The CDR3 nucleotides are TGTGCCAGTAGTATTTCCTCAGCAACCTACGAGCAGTACTTC.

The chain combines TRBV21-1 with TRBJ1-4. TRBV21-1 constitutes a pseudogene. The CDR3 covers 15 residues. Written as DNA, the CDR3 is TGTGCCAGCAGCAAGAAGAGGGGCCTTTTTGAAAAACTGTTTTTT. Amino acid sequence: CASSKKRGLFEKLFF.

This chain links TRBV3-1 (or the pseudogene TRBV3-2) with TRBJ2-1, with 12 nucleotides matching TRBD2. Germline V gives CDR1 LGHDT, CDR2 YNNKEL (reference sequence). The CDR3 runs 16 residues. Trimming cost V 0 bases and J 6 bases; bases outside gene matches: 3. The CDR3 spells CASSQDSSGGANEQFF. CDR3 nucleotide sequence: TGTGCCAGCAGCCAAGACTCTAGCGGGGGGGCCAATGAGCAGTTCTTC.

The chain has TRBV7-8 and TRBJ1-2, with D possibly being TRBD1 (5 bases). In germline, CDR1 is SGHVS, CDR2 FQNEAQ. Trimming removed 4 bases from V and 7 bases from J, with 13 bases in between. The length of the CDR3 is 13 residues. The CDR3 is CASSSLGDGGYTF. In DNA, the CDR3 is TGTGCCAGCAGCTCCCTAGGGGACGGTGGCTACACCTTC. The full variable domain, completed using reference TRBV7-8 and TRBJ1-2, is GAGVSQSPRYKVAKRGQDVALRCDPISGHVSLFWYQQALGQGPEFLTYFQNEAQLDKSGLPSDRFFAERPEGSVSTLKIQRTQQEDSAVYLCASSSLGDGGYTFGSGTRLTVV.

The V call is TRBV6-6, the J call TRBJ1-2; 9 positions match TRBD1. Trimming cost V 0 bases and J 7 bases; bases outside gene matches: 9. The CDR3 is 16 amino acids. Germline CDR1 and CDR2: MNHNY and SVGAGI (reference sequence). In DNA form, the CDR3 reads TGTGCCAGCAGTTACTCATGGACAGGGGCGAGAAGTGGCTACACCTTC. This encodes CASSYSWTGARSGYTF.